The entry below gives a single T cell receptor beta chain sequence along with its context. Antigen specificity is unknown. V lost 4 bases to trimming and J lost 14 bases, with 23 bases between them. The CDR3 has 15 residues. Germline assignment: CDR1 SEHNR and CDR2 FQNEAQ (reference sequence). The sample originates from a study of CD8+CD57+ T cells in acquired aplastic anemia. Across the study: The study obtained an average of roughly 2.9 ug of DNA from sorted CD4+ and CD8+ cells.

Findings of the study overall: Approximately 30 CD8+ CDR3 sequences were shared between patients and controls.

TCR beta VDJ and CDR3 profiles were obtained from a genomic DNA template. Each CDR3 protein is one row after TCRdb ran MiXCR on the reads. The data show hundreds of thousands of distinct CDR3 sequences, around 68% seen once. This chain connects TRBV7-9 to TRBJ1-4; possible D gene TRBD1, 5 bases. The TCR originated in a human donor in good health, serving as a control. Sequenced sample: sorted CD4+, CD8+, or CD8+CD57+ T cells (not recorded which) from PBMCs. The CDR3 loop is CASSSGEGYNSPLFF. The DNA of the CDR3 is TGTGCCAGCAGCTCGGGAGAGGGGTATAATTCACCCCTGTTTTTT.